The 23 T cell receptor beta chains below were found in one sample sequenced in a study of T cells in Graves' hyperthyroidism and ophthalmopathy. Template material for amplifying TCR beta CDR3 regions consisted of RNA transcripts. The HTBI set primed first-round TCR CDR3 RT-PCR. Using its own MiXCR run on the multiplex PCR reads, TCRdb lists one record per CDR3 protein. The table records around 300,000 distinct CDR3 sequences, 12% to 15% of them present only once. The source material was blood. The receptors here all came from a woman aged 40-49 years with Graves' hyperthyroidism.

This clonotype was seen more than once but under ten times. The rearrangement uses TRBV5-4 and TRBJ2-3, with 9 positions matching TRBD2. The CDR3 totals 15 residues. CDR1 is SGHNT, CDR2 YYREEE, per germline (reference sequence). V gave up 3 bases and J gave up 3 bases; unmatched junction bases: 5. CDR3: CASSSGGRGTDTQYF. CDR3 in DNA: TGTGCCAGCAGCTCGGGCGGGAGGGGTACAGATACGCAGTATTTT.

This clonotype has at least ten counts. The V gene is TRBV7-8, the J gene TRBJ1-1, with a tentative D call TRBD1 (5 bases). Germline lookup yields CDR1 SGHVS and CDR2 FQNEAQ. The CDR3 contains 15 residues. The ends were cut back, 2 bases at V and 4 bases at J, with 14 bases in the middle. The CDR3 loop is CASSLSRAGSTEAFF. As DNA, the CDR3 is TGTGCCAGCAGCTTAAGTAGGGCAGGGTCCACTGAAGCTTTCTTT.

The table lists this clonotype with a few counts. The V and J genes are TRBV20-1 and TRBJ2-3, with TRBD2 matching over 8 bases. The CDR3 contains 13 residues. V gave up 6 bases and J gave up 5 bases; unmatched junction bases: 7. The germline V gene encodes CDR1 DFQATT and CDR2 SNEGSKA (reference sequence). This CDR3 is CSAPPAGGDTQYF. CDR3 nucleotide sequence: TGCAGTGCCCCACCCGCGGGAGGAGATACGCAGTATTTT.

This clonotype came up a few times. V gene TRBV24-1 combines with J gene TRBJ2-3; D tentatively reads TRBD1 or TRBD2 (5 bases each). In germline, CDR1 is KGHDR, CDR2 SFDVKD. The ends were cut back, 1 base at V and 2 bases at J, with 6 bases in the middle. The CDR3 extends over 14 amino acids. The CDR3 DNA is TGTGCCACCAGTGATTTTGGGACCACAGATACGCAGTATTTT. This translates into CATSDFGTTDTQYF.

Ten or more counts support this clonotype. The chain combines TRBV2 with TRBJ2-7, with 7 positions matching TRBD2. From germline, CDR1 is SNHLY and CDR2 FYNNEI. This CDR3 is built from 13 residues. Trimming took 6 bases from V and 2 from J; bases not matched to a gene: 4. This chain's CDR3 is CASRGLAAYEQYF. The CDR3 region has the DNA TGTGCCAGCAGAGGCCTAGCGGCCTACGAGCAGTACTTC.

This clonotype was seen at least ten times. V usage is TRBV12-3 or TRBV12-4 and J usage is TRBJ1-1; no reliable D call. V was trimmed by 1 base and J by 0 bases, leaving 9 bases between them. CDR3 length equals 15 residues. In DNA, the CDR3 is TGTGCCAGCAGTTTAGGGTCAGTGATGAACACTGAAGCTTTCTTT. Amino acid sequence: CASSLGSVMNTEAFF.

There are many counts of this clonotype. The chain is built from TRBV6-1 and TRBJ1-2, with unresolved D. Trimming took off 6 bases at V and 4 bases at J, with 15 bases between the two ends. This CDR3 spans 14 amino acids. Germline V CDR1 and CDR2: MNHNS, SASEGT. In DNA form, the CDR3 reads TGTGCCAGCAGGCCTGACACGGACGCCTATGGCTACACCTTC. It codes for CASRPDTDAYGYTF.

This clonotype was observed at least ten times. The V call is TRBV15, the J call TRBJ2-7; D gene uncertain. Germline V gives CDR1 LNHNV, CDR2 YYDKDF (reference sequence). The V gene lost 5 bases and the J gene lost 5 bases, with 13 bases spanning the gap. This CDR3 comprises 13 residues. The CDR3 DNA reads TGTGCCACCAGCCCTAGGGAAGGGCACGAGCAGTACTTC. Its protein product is CATSPREGHEQYF. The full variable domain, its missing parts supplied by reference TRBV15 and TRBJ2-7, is DAMVIQNPRYQVTQFGKPVTLSCSQTLNHNVMYWYQQKSSQAPKLLFHYYDKDFNNEADTPDNFQSRRPNTSFCFLDIRSPGLGDTAMYLCATSPREGHEQYFGPGTRLTVT.

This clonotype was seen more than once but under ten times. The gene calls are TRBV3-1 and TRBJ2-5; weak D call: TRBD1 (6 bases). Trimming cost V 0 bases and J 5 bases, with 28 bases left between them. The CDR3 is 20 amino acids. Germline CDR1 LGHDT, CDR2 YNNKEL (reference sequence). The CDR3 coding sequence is TGTGCCAGCAGCCAAGATTTAGGGACATCATTTGGGGCGGACTTGGAGACCCAGTACTTC. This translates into CASSQDLGTSFGADLETQYF.

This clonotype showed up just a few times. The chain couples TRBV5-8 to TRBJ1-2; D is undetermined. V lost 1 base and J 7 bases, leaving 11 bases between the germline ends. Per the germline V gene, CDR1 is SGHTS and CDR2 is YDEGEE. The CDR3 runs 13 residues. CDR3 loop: CASSLTLTPGYTF. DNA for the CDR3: TGTGCCAGCAGCTTGACATTAACACCTGGCTACACCTTC.

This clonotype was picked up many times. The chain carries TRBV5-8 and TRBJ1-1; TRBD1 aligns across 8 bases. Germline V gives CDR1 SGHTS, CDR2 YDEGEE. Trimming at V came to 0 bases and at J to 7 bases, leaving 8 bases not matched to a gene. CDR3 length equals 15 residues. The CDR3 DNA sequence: TGTGCCAGCAGCTTGGGGGGGGGGACAGGCCTTGAAGCTTTCTTT. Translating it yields CASSLGGGTGLEAFF.

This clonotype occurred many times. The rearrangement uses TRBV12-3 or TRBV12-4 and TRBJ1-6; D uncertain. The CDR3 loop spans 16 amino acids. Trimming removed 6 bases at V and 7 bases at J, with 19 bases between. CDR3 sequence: CASRRLRGGGNSPLHF. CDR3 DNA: TGTGCCAGCAGACGACTCCGCGGCGGCGGGAATTCACCCCTCCACTTT.

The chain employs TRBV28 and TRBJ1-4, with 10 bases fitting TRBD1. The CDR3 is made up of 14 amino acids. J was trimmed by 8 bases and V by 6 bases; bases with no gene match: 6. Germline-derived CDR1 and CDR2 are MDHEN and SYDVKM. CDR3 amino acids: CASRGQGGIEKLFF. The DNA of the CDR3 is TGTGCCAGCAGAGGACAGGGGGGGATCGAAAAACTGTTTTTT.

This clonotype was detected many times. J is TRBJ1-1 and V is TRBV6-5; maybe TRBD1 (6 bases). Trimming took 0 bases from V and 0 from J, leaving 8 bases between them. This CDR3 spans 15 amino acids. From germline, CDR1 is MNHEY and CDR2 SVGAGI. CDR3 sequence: CASSYSRGVNTEAFF. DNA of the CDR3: TGTGCCAGCAGTTACTCGAGGGGGGTGAACACTGAAGCTTTCTTT.

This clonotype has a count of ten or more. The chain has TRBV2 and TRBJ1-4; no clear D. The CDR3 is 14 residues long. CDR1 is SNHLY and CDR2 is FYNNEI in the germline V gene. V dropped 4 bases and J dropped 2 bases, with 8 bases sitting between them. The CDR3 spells CASSVTVTNEKLFF. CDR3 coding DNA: TGTGCCAGCAGTGTGACGGTTACTAATGAAAAACTGTTTTTT.

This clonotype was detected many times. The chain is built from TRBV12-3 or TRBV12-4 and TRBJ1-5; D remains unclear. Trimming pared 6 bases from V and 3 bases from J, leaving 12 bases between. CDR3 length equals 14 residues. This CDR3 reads CASSASGNNQPQHF. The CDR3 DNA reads TGTGCCAGCAGCGCGAGCGGAAACAATCAGCCCCAGCATTTT.

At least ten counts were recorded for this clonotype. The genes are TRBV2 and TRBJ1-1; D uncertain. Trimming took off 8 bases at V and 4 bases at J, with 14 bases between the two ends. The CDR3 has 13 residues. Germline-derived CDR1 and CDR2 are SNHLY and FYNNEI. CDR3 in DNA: TGTGCCAGCCTCGGGCAGGCGAGCACTGAAGCTTTCTTT. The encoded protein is CASLGQASTEAFF.

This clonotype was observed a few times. The CDR3 loop is CASSQFGKRTPRGGANVLTF. CDR3 DNA sequence: TGTGCCAGCAGCCAATTCGGGAAGCGGACCCCCCGAGGAGGGGCCAACGTCCTGACTTTC. The chain carries TRBV7-9 and TRBJ2-6; the D gene is possibly TRBD2 (5 bases). Germline loops: CDR1 SEHNR, CDR2 FQNEAQ (reference sequence). CDR3 length: 20 residues. The V end lost 5 bases, the J end lost 4 bases, and 27 bases lay between the germline ends.

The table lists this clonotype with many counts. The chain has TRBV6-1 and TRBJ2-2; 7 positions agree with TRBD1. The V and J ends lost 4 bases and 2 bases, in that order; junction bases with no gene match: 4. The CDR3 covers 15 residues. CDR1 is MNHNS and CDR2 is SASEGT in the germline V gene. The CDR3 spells CASSVRDSNTGELFF. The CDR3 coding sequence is TGTGCCAGCAGTGTCCGGGACAGCAACACCGGGGAGCTGTTTTTT.

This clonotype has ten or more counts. CDR3 sequence (DNA): TGTGCCAGCAGGAGCAATCAGCCCCAGCATTTT. Protein product: CASRSNQPQHF. The rearrangement joins TRBV28 to TRBJ1-5, with no clear D. The CDR3 length is 11 residues. The germline CDR1 and CDR2 sequences are MDHEN and SYDVKM. V was clipped by 6 bases and J by 1 base, with 1 base between them.

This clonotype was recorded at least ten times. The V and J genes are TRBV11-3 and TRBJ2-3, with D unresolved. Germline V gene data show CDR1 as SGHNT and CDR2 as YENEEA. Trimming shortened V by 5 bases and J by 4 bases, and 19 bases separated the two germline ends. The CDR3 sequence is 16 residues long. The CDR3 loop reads CASSLRSGASADTQYF. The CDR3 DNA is TGTGCCAGCAGCCTGCGATCTGGAGCTTCCGCAGATACGCAGTATTTT.

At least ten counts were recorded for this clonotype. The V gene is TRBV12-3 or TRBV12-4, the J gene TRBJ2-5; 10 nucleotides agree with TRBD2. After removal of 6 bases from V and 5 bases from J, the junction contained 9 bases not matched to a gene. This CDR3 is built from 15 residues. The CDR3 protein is CASRRSGRAWETQYF. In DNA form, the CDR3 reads TGTGCCAGCAGAAGGAGCGGGAGGGCATGGGAGACCCAGTACTTC.

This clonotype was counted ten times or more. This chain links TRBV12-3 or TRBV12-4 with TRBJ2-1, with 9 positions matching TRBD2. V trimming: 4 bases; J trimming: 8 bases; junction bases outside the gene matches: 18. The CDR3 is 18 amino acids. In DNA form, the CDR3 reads TGTGCCAGCAGTTCGCTGATGTTTAAGCTAGCGGGACCCCATGAGCAGTTCTTC. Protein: CASSSLMFKLAGPHEQFF.